Shown below are 17 T cell receptor beta chains from a single sample sequenced in a study of beta chain features in type 1 diabetes. These receptors' antigens are unknown. Study results and caveats: The study found moderately but significantly shorter TCRB CDR3s in all four CD4+ subsets of Type 1 diabetes patients.

Isolated RNA was reverse transcribed in full, so expressed TCRB transcripts were sequenced. The repertoire was sequenced with immunoSEQ multiplex PCR; TCRdb's copy has only in-frame clones and lacks some. The sample consists of about 650,000 clones, around 12% of them appearing once. The specimen sequenced was naive CD4+ T cells from blood. The receptors were gathered from a man younger than 45 with type 1 diabetes.

This clone was found a few times. The chain uses TRBV7-9 and TRBJ1-1, with unresolved D. The CDR3 covers 15 residues. Per the germline V gene, CDR1 is SEHNR and CDR2 is FQNEAQ (reference sequence). With 0 bases removed from V and 4 bases from J, the gap between germline ends came to 12 bases. The CDR3 sequence: CASSLAHTEGTEAFF. CDR3 sequence (DNA): TGTGCCAGCAGCTTAGCTCACACGGAGGGCACTGAAGCTTTCTTT. Full variable domain (rest looked up from reference TRBV7-9 and TRBJ1-1): DTGVSQNPRHKITKRGQNVTFRCDPISEHNRLYWYRQTLGQGPEFLTYFQNEAQLEKSRLLSDRFSAERPKGSFSTLEIQRTEQGDSAMYLCASSLAHTEGTEAFFGQGTRLTVV.

The V gene is TRBV7-2, the J gene TRBJ1-5; D not certain. This CDR3 comprises 13 residues. The germline V gene has CDR1 SGHTA and CDR2 FQGNSA. V lost 5 bases and J lost 4, with 9 bases in between. This CDR3 is CASSLQRNQPQHF. The CDR3 DNA reads TGTGCCAGCAGCCTACAGAGGAATCAGCCCCAGCATTTT.

This chain uses TRBV7-2 with TRBJ2-5, with D maybe TRBD2 (6 bases). From germline, CDR1 is SGHTA and CDR2 FQGNSA. Trimming took off 5 bases at V and 1 base at J, with 11 bases between the two ends. The CDR3 runs to 14 residues. The CDR3 DNA reads TGTGCCAGCAGCCCCCTGGGGGGCCAAGAGACCCAGTACTTC. Its protein is CASSPLGGQETQYF.

This chain joins TRBV6-5 and TRBJ2-7, with 8 positions matching TRBD1. V was pared by 5 bases and J by 2 bases, with 5 bases of the junction left unmatched. Germline loops: CDR1 MNHEY, CDR2 SVGAGI. The CDR3 loop spans 14 amino acids. The CDR3 region is CASSEDRGPYEQYF. In nucleotides, the CDR3 is TGTGCCAGCAGTGAAGACAGGGGCCCCTACGAGCAGTACTTC.

The chain joins TRBV7-2 to TRBJ2-5; 14 nucleotides line up with TRBD2. The CDR3 spans 16 residues. Germline-derived CDR1 and CDR2 are SGHTA and FQGNSA. The J segment lost 2 bases and the V segment lost 3 bases, leaving 2 bases of the junction unmatched. The CDR3 spells CASSLTSGGGQETQYF. CDR3 DNA: TGTGCCAGCAGCTTGACTAGCGGGGGGGGTCAAGAGACCCAGTACTTC. Full variable domain (missing parts from reference TRBV7-2 and TRBJ2-5): GAGVSQSPSNKVTEKGKDVELRCDPISGHTALYWYRQSLGQGLEFLIYFQGNSAPDKSGLPSDRFSAERTGGSVSTLTIQRTQQEDSAVYLCASSLTSGGGQETQYFGPGTRLLVL.

CDR3 sequence (DNA): TGTGCCAGCAGCCCCGGGACAGCTCGCGGGGAGCTGTTTTTT. Amino acids: CASSPGTARGELFF. V and J are TRBV5-4 and TRBJ2-2; 7 nucleotides agree with TRBD1. Germline CDR1 and CDR2: SGHNT and YYREEE (reference sequence). The CDR3 consists of 14 residues. With V trimmed by 4 bases and J by 7 bases, 7 bases remained unmatched.

The rearrangement joins TRBV18 to TRBJ2-3; D perhaps matches TRBD1 (5 bases). CDR1 is KGHSH and CDR2 is LQKENI in the germline V gene. This CDR3 is 14 amino acids long. Trimming removed 4 bases from V and 1 base from J, with 9 bases in between. CDR3 bases: TGTGCCAGCTCACAAGGGGCTCGCACAGATACGCAGTATTTT. It specifies CASSQGARTDTQYF.

This chain's CDR3 is CASSPLGQGQGQGYTF. The CDR3 DNA reads as TGTGCCAGCAGCCCATTGGGCCAGGGACAGGGACAAGGCTACACCTTC. The chain has TRBV9 and TRBJ1-2, with 9 nucleotides matching TRBD1. This CDR3 region has 16 residues. V trimming: 4 bases; J trimming: 8 bases; junction bases outside the gene matches: 15. CDR1 SGDLS and CDR2 YYNGEE come from the germline V gene. The full variable domain, in which reference TRBV9 and TRBJ1-2 provide the parts outside the CDR3, is DSGVTQTPKHLITATGQRVTLRCSPRSGDLSVYWYQQSLDQGLQFLIQYYNGEERAKGNILERFSAQQFPDLHSELNLSSLELGDSALYFCASSPLGQGQGQGYTFGSGTRLTVV.

The rearrangement uses TRBV27 and TRBJ1-2; TRBD1 matches 7 bases. The CDR3 totals 13 residues. CDR1 MNHEY and CDR2 SMNVEV come from the germline V gene (reference sequence). Losses at the gene ends were 2 bases for V and 8 bases for J; bases not matched to a gene: 5. As DNA, the CDR3 is TGTGCCAGCAGTTTAAGACAGGGATCCGGCTACACCTTC. Protein sequence: CASSLRQGSGYTF.

This clone showed up just a few times. The chain couples TRBV30 to TRBJ1-3, with 7 bases aligning to TRBD1. This CDR3 has 14 residues. Germline values: CDR1 GTSNPN, CDR2 SVGIG (reference sequence). V trimming: 5 bases; J trimming: 6 bases; junction bases outside the gene matches: 10. The CDR3 sequence: CAWDAGQPINTIYF. CDR3 sequence (DNA): TGTGCCTGGGATGCGGGACAGCCGATAAACACCATATATTTT.

Here the CDR3 reads CASSGGTGLTNTGELFF. The CDR3 bases are TGTGCCAGCAGTGGGGGGACCGGACTAACGAACACCGGGGAGCTGTTTTTT. The genes are TRBV25-1 and TRBJ2-2, with D possibly matching TRBD2 (6 bases). Looked up from germline, CDR1 is MGHDK and CDR2 is SYGVNS. V was cut by 4 bases and J by 0 bases, with 15 bases left in between. The CDR3 covers 17 residues.

This clone was detected only a few times. The rearrangement joins TRBV11-2 to TRBJ1-4, with D uncertain. The CDR3 runs 12 residues. Germline CDR1 SGHAT, CDR2 FQNNGV. V lost 6 bases and J 6 bases, leaving 8 bases between the germline ends. CDR3 protein: CASSRDDEKLFF. CDR3 DNA: TGTGCCAGCAGTAGGGATGATGAAAAACTGTTTTTT.

Details on this clone: The sample holds other DNA sequences that translate to the same CDR3. The chain employs TRBV6-5 and TRBJ2-7; TRBD2 might be the D (5 bases). The ends were cut back, 0 bases at V and 0 bases at J, with 9 bases in the middle. CDR1 and CDR2 (germline): MNHEY, SVGAGI. There are 15 residues in the CDR3. CDR3 DNA sequence: TGTGCCAGCAGTTACTCGGGCGGACTCTCCTACGAGCAGTACTTC. This encodes CASSYSGGLSYEQYF.

This clone was found a few times. The J gene is TRBJ1-2, the V gene TRBV6-6; a weak D match, TRBD1 (6 bases). V dropped 0 bases and J dropped 12 bases, with 14 bases sitting between them. The CDR3 sequence is 13 residues long. Germline lookup yields CDR1 MNHNY and CDR2 SVGAGI (reference sequence). CDR3 bases: TGTGCCAGCAGTTACTCGACAGGCACGGGGGACACCTTC. Protein product: CASSYSTGTGDTF.

The CDR3 sequence: CASSSEPRGYGYTF. DNA of the CDR3: TGTGCCAGCAGTTCTGAGCCACGTGGCTATGGCTACACCTTC. The V call is TRBV7-9, the J call TRBJ1-2, with D unclear. CDR3 length: 14 amino acids. Trimming pared 6 bases from V and 4 bases from J, leaving 15 bases between. The germline V gene encodes CDR1 SEHNR and CDR2 FQNEAQ (reference sequence). Variable domain in full (rest from reference TRBV7-9 and TRBJ1-2): DTGVSQNPRHKITKRGQNVTFRCDPISEHNRLYWYRQTLGQGPEFLTYFQNEAQLEKSRLLSDRFSAERPKGSFSTLEIQRTEQGDSAMYLCASSSEPRGYGYTFGSGTRLTVV.

Turning to this clone: The sample carries other DNA sequences with the same CDR3. The chain links TRBV5-1 to TRBJ2-3; D not certain. This CDR3 has 13 amino acids. The V gene's germline CDR1 is SGHRS and CDR2 YFSETQ. The V end was cut by 2 bases, the J end by 1 base, with 5 bases between. The CDR3 DNA reads TGCGCCAGCAGCTTCGGCGGCACAGATACGCAGTATTTT. Its translation: CASSFGGTDTQYF.

This clone was recorded a few times. This sample also contains other DNA sequences that code for the same CDR3. The rearrangement uses TRBV6-5 and TRBJ1-2; TRBD1 matches 9 bases. The CDR3 has 14 residues. V shed 6 bases, J shed 3 bases, and the junction held 5 bases outside the gene matches. Germline V CDR1 and CDR2: MNHEY, SVGAGI. The CDR3 DNA follows: TGTGCCAGCAGCCGGGACAGGGAGGACTATGGCTACACCTTC. It yields the protein CASSRDREDYGYTF.